Detailed here is one TCR beta chain. Method: immunoSEQ multiplex PCR; TCRdb's copy keeps in-frame clones and lacks some. The table lists roughly 660,000 clones, roughly 87% of them singletons. These data originate in a study of shared clonotypes between healthy human individuals. The length of the CDR3 is 17 residues. Germline CDR1 reads MNHEY; CDR2 reads SMNVEV (reference sequence). J was trimmed by 2 bases and V by 4 bases; bases with no gene match: 5. Input material: memory CD8+ T cells from PBMCs. The subset: CD45RO+ cells pooled with CCR7-negative TemRA cells. The source of this sequence is a man aged 18 to 35 in good health. Some clones in this sample may be carry-over from other donors' samples. The chain combines TRBV27 with TRBJ2-1, with TRBD2 identical over 13 bases. The CDR3: CASSSLTSGRAYNEQFF. CDR3 coding DNA: TGTGCCAGCAGTTCCCTAACTAGCGGGAGGGCCTACAATGAGCAGTTCTTC.